The entry that follows covers one TCR beta chain sequence. This clone's antigen is unknown. The cohort consisted of 670 or so healthy bone marrow donors. All cohort members were sampled while nominally healthy, although unrecorded immune exposures were likely present. The donor tested CMV seropositive, placing the donor among the roughly 300 seropositive members of the cohort. A peripheral blood sample was provided by each donor, and peripheral blood mononuclear cells were used for TCR beta sequencing. The Qiagen DNeasy Blood Extraction Kit was used to extract genomic DNA from the blood cell samples. From the cysteine up to the phenylalanine, the CDR3 has a length of 15 residues. The DNA shown is the 45-base CDR3, in frame from base 1. CDR1 and CDR2, per the germline V gene, are MGHDK and SYGVNS. V has 0 bases trimmed and J has 5 bases trimmed; junction bases matching no gene number 5. The library relied on the immunoSEQ multiplex PCR assay. For the multiplex PCR, a mixture combining 60 forward primers for TCR Vbeta segments and 13 reverse primers for TCR Jbeta segments was used. The CDR3 region of rearranged TCR beta genes was amplified from genomic DNA with a multiplex PCR assay. Amplified TCR beta libraries were sequenced as 87-base-pair reads on the Illumina HiSeq System. Under the source paper's analysis protocol: A later analysis tallied roughly 78 million unique TCR beta chains across the 666 repertoires, and some 12 million of those chains were shared by two or more donors. A nearest-neighbor algorithm error-corrected the raw reads and collapsed the reads into unique sequences, merging closely related sequences to remove PCR and sequencing errors. CDR3 sequences were aligned to IMGT reference sequences to assign V, D and J gene segments. For a sequence to be retained, a match of at least six nucleotides to both a V gene segment and a J gene segment was required. Rearrangements were classified as productive when the CDR3 lacked stop codons and remained in frame with V and J, and all other rearrangements were classified as non-productive. CDR3 was defined by IMGT convention, running from the second conserved V-encoded cysteine to the conserved J-encoded phenylalanine. The earlier analysis of roughly 590 of the donors excluded sequences that lacked an unambiguous match to a single V gene segment. An earlier analysis of just under 600 of the donors called V segments functional above 56.7% productive rearrangements and segregating when the between-donor standard deviation exceeded 5%. A statistical classification framework was built to diagnose cytomegalovirus status from the catalog of TCR beta chain sequences. A later analysis assigned V and J genes by comparing TCR nucleotide sequences with IMGT/GENE-DB human TR gene sequences. In a later analysis, CDR3 sequences and most-parsimonious VDJ recombination scenarios were assigned using the TCRdist pipeline. A later analysis defined each TCR beta chain by its CDR3 amino acid sequence plus V-gene family, and excluded reads lacking a unique V-gene family. To address suspected cross-contamination and a sequencing artifact, a later analysis removed roughly 640 highly shared, low-generation-probability nucleotide sequences. A later analysis calculated a clonal expansion index for each public chain from normalized within-repertoire ranks of inferred template counts. In a later analysis, generation probabilities were computed using a VDJ recombination model fitted to out-of-frame rearrangements, and the results were checked against IGoR. A later analysis scored TCR-TCR, TCR-HLA and TCR-CMV co-occurrence with hypergeometric tests, applying a repertoire-size bias correction to TCR pairs. False discovery rates were estimated in a later analysis by permuting HLA or CMV assignments 20 times. In a later analysis, co-occurring TCRs were grouped using DBSCAN, and TCRdist sequence similarity was added for clustering within HLA-allele-positive subsets. Repertoires with fewer than 30,000 or more than 120,000 public chains, plus five repertoires with anomalous nucleotide sharing, were excluded from co-occurrence clustering. Not all clones reach the TCRdb copy of this immuneACCESS table, which keeps in-frame sequences only. Checked studies attribute under half of the gap to unresolved V genes and leave the rest unexplained. D and trimming were read from the DNA, whereas the V and J calls and clone size are those reported in that table. The sample table gives around 70,000 clones. The ten biggest clones cover 2.4% of the sample.

This record comes from a study of cytomegalovirus exposure and HLA in healthy donors (dated by TCRdb to about 2017). Regarding the complete study: According to an earlier analysis of 550 to 750 of the donors, about 170 million T cells yielded roughly 110 million unique TCR beta sequences and less than 300 Gb of sequence data. Across about 380 genotyped donors of the cohort, an average of about 240,000 unique TCR beta nucleotide sequences per donor were sequenced, and roughly 20% of those sequences were non-productive. Along with the 666-subject first cohort, a separate validation cohort of over 90 different subjects was used. The T cell repertoires of some 670 subjects were profiled by immunosequencing and related to cytomegalovirus serostatus. Both class I and class II loci were covered by HLA typing, at four-digit resolution. Genome-wide SNP genotypes for about 65% of the roughly 670 donors were used in a later genetic analysis, which treated that subset as a discovery cohort. Roughly 300 gigabases of sequencing data and roughly 80 million unique TCR sequences made up an early release that covered about 640 HLA-typed donors. About 5 DR-DQ haplotypes were handled as single units for association and clustering, since linkage in the cohort was strong. Of the 350 to 400 genotyped donors, roughly 85% fell in the genetic ancestry cluster associated with self-reported Caucasian donors. The study was designed to test whether signatures of past pathogen exposure could be identified by cataloging public T cell receptors. Donor age, sex, ethnicity and CMV serostatus were collected together with the repertoire data. A later analysis re-examined previously published TCR beta repertoires from roughly 720 donors and added high-resolution HLA genotyping to investigate patterns of TCR occurrence. The number of typed donors differed by locus: 629-630 for A, B, C, DRB1 and DQB1; approximately 530 for DQA1; 606 for DPA1; and roughly 470 for DPB1. High-throughput TCR immunosequencing, statistical association of individual TCRs with disease status, and machine learning were combined to predict cytomegalovirus infection status. Every repertoire in the discovery cohort had been generated on one and the same sequencing platform. To decide whether each TCR beta V gene segment behaved as functional or pseudogenic, an earlier analysis of some 540 of the donors relied on high-throughput TCR beta sequencing. In the later analysis, no new phenotypic data were used to find candidate immune exposures; instead, reliance was placed on TCR beta sequences and their occurrence across donors.

The study at large found these results: In this cohort, only TCR beta chains were sequenced, and detectable features were limited by the absence of alpha or paired-chain data. A few of the identified cytomegalovirus-associated TCR beta chains were confirmed in vitro to be specific for cytomegalovirus antigens. A further reported finding was that TCR beta sequences accurately predicted the HLA-A and HLA-B alleles for most subjects in the first cohort. In a later analysis, most CMV-associated TCR beta chains were found to appear HLA-restricted, with HLA associations seemingly driven largely by CMV exposure. Across donors, most TCR sequences were observed very rarely, whereas some public TCRs were present in many individuals. Presence/absence analyses assumed roughly uniform sequencing depth across donors, an assumption that may not hold. Some IMGT-functional V segments, including TRBV6-2 and TRBV6-3, could not be distinguished by the 87-base-pair reads and were therefore excluded. Strong co-occurrence of HLA alleles, especially DR and DQ, made assigning TCR associations to individual alleles difficult. Specific HLA alleles were associated with roughly 17,000 TCR beta sequences at a false discovery rate of 0.05 in a later analysis. The earlier analysis of 587 of the donors excluded approximately 15 rarely observed V segments, including chromosome 9 orphons, because counts were too low. A later analysis found that HLA-associated TCR beta chains were more clonally expanded and had lower generation probabilities than equally common non-associated chains. Correlated functional status among segregating V segments might be attributable to linkage disequilibrium, but an unknown experimental factor could not be ruled out. In an earlier analysis of some 550 of the donors, most TCR beta V segments were observed in productive rearrangements about 87% or about 30% of the time, broadly matching IMGT annotations. In a later genetic analysis, fewer N-insertions in productive TCRs were reported among donors in an Asian-associated ancestry cluster than the roughly 700-donor mean. A cluster of highly shared sequence variants was judged likely to represent a technical artifact of the sequencing pipeline. HLA typing was unavailable for some donors at each locus, so association tests used only the typed subset. V-gene and J-gene trimming of TCR beta chains was associated with a missense DCLRE1C variant in a later genetic analysis, and the association was replicated in an independent cohort. A total of fewer than 200 TCR beta chains were listed by the study as associated with cytomegalovirus. Immune exposure information for the cohort was limited to CMV serostatus. The classifier was reported to diagnose cytomegalovirus status with high specificity and sensitivity in both the original cohort and the validation cohort. Several of the top co-occurrence clusters appeared to be linked to parvovirus B19, influenza, CMV and Epstein-Barr virus, according to a later analysis. According to the authors, the approach could potentially be generalized to other disease states and immunological phenotypes. In a later analysis, the rate of TCR association differed among HLA loci, with DRB1 alleles having the most associated TCRs and HLA-C alleles having the fewest.

This TCR was recovered from a female donor in good health and CMV-seropositive. Sequencing was carried out using PBMCs. The chain is encoded by TRBV25-1 joined to TRBJ1-1, and TRBD1 aligns with 8 junction nucleotides. The DNA sequence is TGTGCCAGCAGTGAATATAACAGGGGGGAGACTGAAGCTTTCTTT. The resulting protein is CASSEYNRGETEAFF.